Each of the 20 T cell receptor beta chains below was sequenced from the same sample in a study of blood T cell repertoires in COVID-19. Using immunoSEQ multiplex PCR, the repertoire was profiled, and TCRdb retains in-frame clones only, with some absent. Of 30,000 to 35,000 clones in the sample, 85% were seen once. Sequences were obtained from peripheral blood. All receptors come from a human donor with acute or convalescent COVID-19. The donor label of this sample is uncertain.

The chain uses TRBV3-1 (or the pseudogene TRBV3-2) and TRBJ1-1; D gene ambiguous. This CDR3 is 12 amino acids long. Germline CDR1 reads LGHDT; CDR2 reads YNNKEL (reference sequence). Trimming left V 5 bases short and J 0 bases short, with 4 bases between. The CDR3 DNA reads TGTGCCAGCAGCAGAGTGAACACTGAAGCTTTCTTT. Its translation is CASSRVNTEAFF.

The gene calls are TRBV18 and TRBJ1-1; tentative D call: TRBD1 (5 bases). V was pared by 0 bases and J by 0 bases, with 20 bases between. The CDR3 extends over 19 amino acids. Germline V gene sequence: CDR1 KGHSH, CDR2 LQKENI. As DNA, the CDR3 is TGTGCCAGCTCACCACCGGGGCAGCTTGCCCACCCGATGAACACTGAAGCTTTCTTT. This encodes CASSPPGQLAHPMNTEAFF.

This clone came up a few times. The J gene is TRBJ2-7, the V gene TRBV7-2; 7 bases line up with TRBD2. V lost 3 bases and J lost 6; bases outside the gene matches: 8. Germline values: CDR1 SGHTA, CDR2 FQGNSA. This CDR3 is 14 amino acids long. CDR3 sequence reads: CASSLSGITGEQYF. DNA of the CDR3: TGTGCCAGCAGCTTGAGCGGGATTACGGGCGAGCAGTACTTC. The variable domain in full, with the rest retrieved from reference TRBV7-2 and TRBJ2-7, is GAGVSQSPSNKVTEKGKDVELRCDPISGHTALYWYRQSLGQGLEFLIYFQGNSAPDKSGLPSDRFSAERTGGSVSTLTIQRTQQEDSAVYLCASSLSGITGEQYFGPGTRLTVT.

This chain links TRBV13 with TRBJ2-5; 7 positions agree with TRBD1. Germline CDR1 PRHDT, CDR2 FYEKMQ (reference sequence). This CDR3 comprises 13 residues. The V segment lost 4 bases and the J segment 5 bases; nucleotides outside the gene matches: 4. Here the CDR3 DNA reads TGTGCCAGCAGCTCCGGACAGGTGGAGACCCAGTACTTC. This codes for CASSSGQVETQYF.

The chain uses TRBV5-4 and TRBJ2-7; no firm D call. Germline CDR1 is SGHNT and CDR2 is YYREEE (reference sequence). The CDR3 is made up of 12 amino acids. The V gene lost 1 base and the J gene lost 5 bases, with 7 bases spanning the gap. The CDR3 DNA sequence: TGTGCCAGCAGCTTGAATCCGGACGAGCAGTACTTC. Translated, it gives CASSLNPDEQYF.

This chain joins TRBV5-4 and TRBJ1-3, with D perhaps matching TRBD1 (5 bases). Germline CDR1 SGHNT, CDR2 YYREEE (reference sequence). The CDR3 covers 13 residues. V dropped 2 bases and J dropped 8 bases, with 11 bases sitting between them. In nucleotides, the CDR3 is TGTGCCAGCAGCTTCGACCGGGGGGACACCATATATTTT. As protein: CASSFDRGDTIYF.

This chain connects TRBV6-1 to TRBJ2-1, with 12 nucleotides matching TRBD2. The CDR3 consists of 15 residues. V was clipped by 3 bases and J by 7 bases; unmatched bases: 4. The germline CDR1 and CDR2 sequences are MNHNS and SASEGT. CDR3 region: CASSDLAGGPNEQFF. CDR3 nucleotide sequence: TGTGCCAGCAGTGACCTAGCGGGAGGGCCGAATGAGCAGTTCTTC.

The CDR3 nucleotides read TGCAGTGCTAGTCGGCAAGGACTAGCCTATGGCTACACCTTC. Translated, it gives CSASRQGLAYGYTF. This chain uses TRBV20-1 with TRBJ1-2; D is ambiguous. The CDR3 is 14 amino acids. The V gene's germline CDR1 is DFQATT and CDR2 SNEGSKA (reference sequence). V lost 3 bases, J lost 4 bases, and 15 bases lay in between.

V and J are TRBV28 and TRBJ1-3, with no clear D. Germline V gene sequence: CDR1 MDHEN, CDR2 SYDVKM. V was clipped by 6 bases and J by 5 bases, with 17 bases between them. This CDR3 has 15 amino acids. CDR3 protein: CASSPVAGNRNTIYF. CDR3 DNA sequence: TGTGCCAGCAGCCCCGTGGCAGGCAACAGAAACACCATATATTTT.

This chain connects TRBV6-2 or TRBV6-3 to TRBJ2-1; 13 bases are shared with TRBD2. Germline lookup yields CDR1 MNHEY and CDR2 SVGEGT. This CDR3 has 16 amino acids. V lost 6 bases to trimming and J lost 6 bases; unmatched junction nucleotides: 8. This chain's CDR3 is CASSGLAGAGGNEQFF. CDR3 coding DNA: TGTGCCAGCAGCGGACTAGCGGGGGCCGGGGGCAATGAGCAGTTCTTC.

The V and J genes are TRBV7-2 and TRBJ1-4; D not resolved. Germline loops: CDR1 SGHTA, CDR2 FQGNSA. V shed 0 bases and J shed 3 bases, with 8 bases lying between them. This CDR3 contains 15 residues. CDR3 nucleotides: TGTGCCAGCAGCTTAGCACAGCCTCCTAATGAAAAACTGTTTTTT. Translating it yields CASSLAQPPNEKLFF.

The J gene is TRBJ1-1, the V gene TRBV19; 8 positions agree with TRBD1. The CDR3 has 14 residues. V lost 5 bases, J lost 4 bases, and 6 bases stayed unmatched. Germline V lookup: CDR1 LNHDA, CDR2 SQIVND (reference sequence). CDR3 sequence reads: CASSAGQGGTEAFF. In DNA form, the CDR3 reads TGTGCCAGTAGTGCCGGACAGGGTGGCACTGAAGCTTTCTTT.

The gene calls are TRBV19 and TRBJ2-2; 10 bases align to TRBD1. The germline V gene has CDR1 LNHDA and CDR2 SQIVND (reference sequence). This CDR3 has 15 residues. The ends lost 3 bases at V and 5 bases at J; junction bases unmatched: 3. CDR3 DNA sequence: TGTGCCAGTAGTATGACAGGGGGCTATACCGGGGAGCTGTTTTTT. Protein sequence: CASSMTGGYTGELFF.

The chain is built from TRBV28 and TRBJ1-5; possibly TRBD1 for D (5 bases). Deletions cut 7 bases from V and 4 bases from J, with 14 bases between. The CDR3 extends over 14 amino acids. Looked up from germline, CDR1 is MDHEN and CDR2 is SYDVKM. CDR3 amino acids: CASNPGLLNQPQHF. CDR3 DNA: TGTGCCAGCAACCCGGGACTGCTTAATCAGCCCCAGCATTTT.

This rearrangement joins TRBV10-2 to TRBJ1-6; D not certain. This CDR3 spans 14 amino acids. V gave up 7 bases and J gave up 6 bases, with 13 bases separating them. The germline V gene has CDR1 WSHSY and CDR2 SAAADI. The CDR3 DNA reads as TGCGCCAGCACCGAGGGTACGGGTAATTCACCCCTCCACTTT. Its protein product is CASTEGTGNSPLHF.

The rearrangement links TRBV10-1 to TRBJ2-7, with 9 bases identical to TRBD1. Germline V gene lookup returns CDR1 WNHNN and CDR2 SYGVQD (reference sequence). Trimming took 6 bases from V and 5 from J; bases not matched to a gene: 5. The CDR3 is 13 amino acids. CDR3 bases: TGCGCCAGCAGCGGACAGGGGTCCCACGAGCAGTACTTC. It yields the protein CASSGQGSHEQYF.

This clone was seen a handful of times. The CDR3 region is CASSELAGDSPLHF. CDR3 bases: TGTGCCAGCAGTGAACTAGCGGGGGATTCACCCCTCCACTTT. The chain uses TRBV2 and TRBJ1-6; tentative D call: TRBD1 (5 bases). From germline, CDR1 is SNHLY and CDR2 FYNNEI. The CDR3 loop spans 14 amino acids. The V end lost 2 bases, the J end lost 8 bases, and 10 bases lay between the germline ends.

The chain carries TRBV4-3 and TRBJ1-5, with D possibly being TRBD1 (5 bases). Germline V lookup: CDR1 LGHNA, CDR2 YSLEER. This CDR3 contains 17 residues. Trimming took off 0 bases at V and 0 bases at J, with 12 bases between the two ends. The CDR3, as DNA: TGCGCCAGCAGCCAAGAGGACATTCGAGCTAGCAATCAGCCCCAGCATTTT. Protein: CASSQEDIRASNQPQHF.

The chain recombines TRBV9 with TRBJ2-3; 15 bases map to TRBD2. J gave up 2 bases and V 2 bases, and 3 bases lay outside the gene matches. This CDR3 is built from 17 residues. From germline, CDR1 is SGDLS and CDR2 YYNGEE. CDR3 sequence: CASSVGTSGGITDTQYF. CDR3 nucleotides: TGTGCCAGCAGCGTTGGGACTAGCGGGGGGATCACAGATACGCAGTATTTT. Full variable domain (rest looked up from reference TRBV9 and TRBJ2-3): DSGVTQTPKHLITATGQRVTLRCSPRSGDLSVYWYQQSLDQGLQFLIQYYNGEERAKGNILERFSAQQFPDLHSELNLSSLELGDSALYFCASSVGTSGGITDTQYFGPGTRLTVL.

The chain carries TRBV5-5 and TRBJ1-1; no clear D gene. The CDR3 consists of 14 residues. Trimming pared 1 base from V and 3 bases from J, leaving 10 bases between. Per germline, CDR1 SGHKS and CDR2 YYEKEE (reference sequence). The CDR3 nucleotides read TGTGCCAGCAGCTTGTCCCCACCAGACACTGAAGCTTTCTTT. The encoded protein is CASSLSPPDTEAFF.